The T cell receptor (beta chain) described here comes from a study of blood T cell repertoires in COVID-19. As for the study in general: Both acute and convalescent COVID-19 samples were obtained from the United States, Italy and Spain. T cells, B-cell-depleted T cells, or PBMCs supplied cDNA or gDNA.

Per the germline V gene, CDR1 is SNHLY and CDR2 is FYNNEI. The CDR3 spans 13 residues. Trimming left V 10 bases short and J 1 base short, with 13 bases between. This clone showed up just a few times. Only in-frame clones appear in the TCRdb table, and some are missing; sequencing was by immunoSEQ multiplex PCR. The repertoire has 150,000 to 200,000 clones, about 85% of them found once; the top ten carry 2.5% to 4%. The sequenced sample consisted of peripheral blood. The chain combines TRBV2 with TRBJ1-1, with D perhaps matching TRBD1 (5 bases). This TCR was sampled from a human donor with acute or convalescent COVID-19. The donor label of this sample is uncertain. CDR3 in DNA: TGTGCCACCTCATTAGACAGGAACACTGAAGCTTTCTTT. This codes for CATSLDRNTEAFF.